This T cell receptor beta chain stems from a study of blood T cell repertoires in COVID-19. The table came from immunoSEQ multiplex PCR; TCRdb's copy has only in-frame clones and leaves some out. The sample includes just under 85,000 clones, approximately 82% of them seen just once. Sequencing was performed on peripheral blood. The sequence was obtained from a woman aged 60-75 years with acute or convalescent COVID-19.

CDR3 DNA sequence: TGTGCCAGCAGCGACGACAGGGTGACAGGCTACACCTTC. It is translated as CASSDDRVTGYTF. This chain uses TRBV2 with TRBJ1-2; 7 bases agree with TRBD1. The V gene end was trimmed by 6 bases and the J gene end by 8 bases; junction bases not matched to a gene: 9. The CDR3 consists of 13 residues. Germline lookup yields CDR1 SNHLY and CDR2 FYNNEI.